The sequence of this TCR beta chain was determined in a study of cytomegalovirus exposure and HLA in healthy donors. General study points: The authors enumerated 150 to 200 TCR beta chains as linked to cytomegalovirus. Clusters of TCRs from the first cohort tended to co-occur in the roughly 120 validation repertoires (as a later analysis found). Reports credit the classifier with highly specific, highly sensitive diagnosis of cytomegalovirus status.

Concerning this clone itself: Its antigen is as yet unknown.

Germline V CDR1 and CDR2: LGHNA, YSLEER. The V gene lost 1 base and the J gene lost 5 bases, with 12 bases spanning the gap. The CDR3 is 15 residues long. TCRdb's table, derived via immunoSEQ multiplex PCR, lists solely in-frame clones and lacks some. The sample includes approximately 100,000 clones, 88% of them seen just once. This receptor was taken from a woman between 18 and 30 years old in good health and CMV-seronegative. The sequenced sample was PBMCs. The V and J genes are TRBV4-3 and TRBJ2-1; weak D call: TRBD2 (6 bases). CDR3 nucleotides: TGCGCCAGCAGCCAAGTACCGGGGGAGAACAATGAGCAGTTCTTC. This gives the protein CASSQVPGENNEQFF.